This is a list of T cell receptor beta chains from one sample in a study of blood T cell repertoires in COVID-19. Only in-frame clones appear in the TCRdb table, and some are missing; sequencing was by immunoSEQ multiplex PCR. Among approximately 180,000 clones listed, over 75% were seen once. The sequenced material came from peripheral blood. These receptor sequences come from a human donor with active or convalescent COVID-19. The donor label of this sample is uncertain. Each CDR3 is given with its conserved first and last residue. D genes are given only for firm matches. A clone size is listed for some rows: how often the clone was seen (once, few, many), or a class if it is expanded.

cdr3_nt: TGTGCCATCAGTACTAGCGGGGGTAGTGTTCTCGAGCAGTACTTC
cdr3_aa: CAISTSGGSVLEQYF
clone_size: -
d_call: TRBD2
v_call: TRBV10-3
j_call: TRBJ2-7

cdr3_nt: TGCGCCAGCAGCCCGACGGCGGGAGTAGAGACCCAGTACTTC
cdr3_aa: CASSPTAGVETQYF
clone_size: -
d_call: TRBD2
v_call: TRBV5-1
j_call: TRBJ2-5

cdr3_nt: TGTGCCAGCAACGCCCAGGGGGACACCGGGGAGCTGTTTTTT
cdr3_aa: CASNAQGDTGELFF
clone_size: -
d_call: TRBD1
v_call: TRBV9
j_call: TRBJ2-2

cdr3_nt: TGTGCCAGCAGTTATACAGGGATGCAAGCTTTCTTT
cdr3_aa: CASSYTGMQAFF
clone_size: -
d_call: -
v_call: TRBV28
j_call: TRBJ1-1

cdr3_nt: TGTGCCAGCAGCCAATTACAAGTCAATGAGCAGTTCTTC
cdr3_aa: CASSQLQVNEQFF
clone_size: -
d_call: -
v_call: TRBV4-2
j_call: TRBJ2-1

cdr3_nt: TGTGCCAGTAACCCGTTCGGGACTTCGGGGTCGGGGGAGCAGTACTTC
cdr3_aa: CASNPFGTSGSGEQYF
clone_size: -
d_call: -
v_call: TRBV19
j_call: TRBJ2-7

cdr3_nt: TGTGCCAGCAGCGGGACTAGCGGGCGAGGCTCCTACAATGAGCAGTTCTTC
cdr3_aa: CASSGTSGRGSYNEQFF
clone_size: -
d_call: TRBD2
v_call: TRBV9
j_call: TRBJ2-1

cdr3_nt: TGTGCCAGCAGCTTGGGGGACAGCGGAACTTTCTTT
cdr3_aa: CASSLGDSGTFF
clone_size: once
d_call: TRBD1
v_call: TRBV5-4
j_call: TRBJ1-1

cdr3_nt: TGTGCCAGCAGCCCGGTTGCTCTAAGCTCCTACGAGCAGTACTTC
cdr3_aa: CASSPVALSSYEQYF
clone_size: -
d_call: -
v_call: TRBV7-2
j_call: TRBJ2-7

cdr3_nt: TGTGCCAGCAGCTTGGAGGCCGCCCAGGGAAACATTCAGTACTTC
cdr3_aa: CASSLEAAQGNIQYF
clone_size: -
d_call: -
v_call: TRBV5-6
j_call: TRBJ2-4

cdr3_nt: TGTGCCAGCAGCGCCTACCTGGGAGGGCAAGAGACCCAGTACTTC
cdr3_aa: CASSAYLGGQETQYF
clone_size: -
d_call: TRBD2
v_call: TRBV9
j_call: TRBJ2-5

cdr3_nt: TGCGCCAGCAGCGAGGGACTAACAACAGATACGCAGTATTTT
cdr3_aa: CASSEGLTTDTQYF
clone_size: -
d_call: TRBD2
v_call: TRBV5-1
j_call: TRBJ2-3

cdr3_nt: TGCGCCAGCAGCCTTGGGACAGGGGTAAATTCACCCCTCCACTTT
cdr3_aa: CASSLGTGVNSPLHF
clone_size: -
d_call: TRBD1
v_call: TRBV5-1
j_call: TRBJ1-6

cdr3_nt: TGTGCCAGCGACGACTTGGGACAGGGGAATTCACCCCTCCACTTT
cdr3_aa: CASDDLGQGNSPLHF
clone_size: -
d_call: TRBD1
v_call: TRBV2
j_call: TRBJ1-6

cdr3_nt: TGCGCCAGCAGTCAACCCCACAGGGGTAAGACCCAGTACTTC
cdr3_aa: CASSQPHRGKTQYF
clone_size: -
d_call: TRBD1
v_call: TRBV23-1
j_call: TRBJ2-5

cdr3_nt: TGTGCCAGCAGCTGGAGCGGGGGAAAATACGAGCAGTACTTC
cdr3_aa: CASSWSGGKYEQYF
clone_size: -
d_call: TRBD2
v_call: TRBV25-1
j_call: TRBJ2-7

cdr3_nt: TGCGCCAGCAGCTCCGGGAGGCGGGCCGGCGCAGATACGCAGTATTTT
cdr3_aa: CASSSGRRAGADTQYF
clone_size: -
d_call: TRBD2
v_call: TRBV5-1
j_call: TRBJ2-3

cdr3_nt: TGTGCCAGCAGGAGGGAGGGCACTGAAGCTTTCTTT
cdr3_aa: CASRREGTEAFF
clone_size: -
d_call: -
v_call: TRBV28
j_call: TRBJ1-1

cdr3_nt: TGTGCCAGCAGTTTTTTGCGGGAACGTGTTACGCAGTATTTT
cdr3_aa: CASSFLRERVTQYF
clone_size: -
d_call: -
v_call: TRBV27
j_call: TRBJ2-3

cdr3_nt: TGTGCCAGCAGCTTATTAGGGGCTGAGACCCAGTACTTC
cdr3_aa: CASSLLGAETQYF
clone_size: -
d_call: -
v_call: TRBV7-2
j_call: TRBJ2-5

cdr3_nt: TGTGCCTCGCTAGGGGACAGCTCCTACAATGAGCAGTTCTTC
cdr3_aa: CASLGDSSYNEQFF
clone_size: -
d_call: TRBD1
v_call: TRBV10-3
j_call: TRBJ2-1

cdr3_nt: TGTGCCTCAACCGGGACTAGCGGGGCTTACGAGCAGTACTTC
cdr3_aa: CASTGTSGAYEQYF
clone_size: -
d_call: TRBD2
v_call: TRBV30
j_call: TRBJ2-7

cdr3_nt: TGTGCCAGCAAACCGAGCGGAAGCACAGATACGCAGTATTTT
cdr3_aa: CASKPSGSTDTQYF
clone_size: -
d_call: -
v_call: TRBV6-5
j_call: TRBJ2-3

cdr3_nt: TGTGCCAGCAGCCCCGGTAGGGGTCAGGCAAACTATGGCTACACCTTC
cdr3_aa: CASSPGRGQANYGYTF
clone_size: -
d_call: -
v_call: TRBV3-1/TRBV3-2
j_call: TRBJ1-2

cdr3_nt: TGTGCCAGCAGCTTAGTGGACAGGGGATTCACAGATACGCAGTATTTT
cdr3_aa: CASSLVDRGFTDTQYF
clone_size: -
d_call: TRBD1
v_call: TRBV13
j_call: TRBJ2-3

cdr3_nt: TGCGCCAGCAGCCAAGAAAACCAGTACAATGAGCAGTTCTTC
cdr3_aa: CASSQENQYNEQFF
clone_size: medium-sized
d_call: -
v_call: TRBV4-3
j_call: TRBJ2-1

cdr3_nt: TGTGCCAGCCTACCGGTGGGGGCGGGCGAAAAACTGTTTTTT
cdr3_aa: CASLPVGAGEKLFF
clone_size: -
d_call: -
v_call: TRBV28
j_call: TRBJ1-4

cdr3_nt: TGTGCCACCAGCAGCGGCCCACCCTCGAGTTGGCGGGAAGGCTACACCTTC
cdr3_aa: CATSSGPPSSWREGYTF
clone_size: once
d_call: -
v_call: TRBV15
j_call: TRBJ1-2

cdr3_nt: TGTGCCAGCGGCCCACGGGGAATATACGAGCAGTACTTC
cdr3_aa: CASGPRGIYEQYF
clone_size: -
d_call: -
v_call: TRBV27
j_call: TRBJ2-7

cdr3_nt: TGTGCCAGCAGCCAATTGACTAGCGGGGGGTCGGATGAGCAGTTCTTC
cdr3_aa: CASSQLTSGGSDEQFF
clone_size: -
d_call: TRBD2
v_call: TRBV16
j_call: TRBJ2-1

cdr3_nt: TGTGCCAGCAGCTCCTCCGGACATCCTACCCTTAGCAATCAGCCCCAGCATTTT
cdr3_aa: CASSSSGHPTLSNQPQHF
clone_size: once
d_call: -
v_call: TRBV7-9
j_call: TRBJ1-5

cdr3_nt: TGTGCCAGCAGTAGTGGGCAGTATAATTCACCCCTCCACTTT
cdr3_aa: CASSSGQYNSPLHF
clone_size: once
d_call: -
v_call: TRBV6-5
j_call: TRBJ1-6

cdr3_nt: TGCGCCAGCAGCTTGGAAGGGGGCCGGGAGACCCAGTACTTC
cdr3_aa: CASSLEGGRETQYF
clone_size: -
d_call: TRBD1
v_call: TRBV5-1
j_call: TRBJ2-5

cdr3_nt: TGTGCCAGCAGCTTAAGCGGGGGGTCTGGGGCCAACGTCCTGACTTTC
cdr3_aa: CASSLSGGSGANVLTF
clone_size: -
d_call: TRBD2
v_call: TRBV7-2
j_call: TRBJ2-6

cdr3_nt: TGTGCCAGCAGCCACAGGGGACACTCTGGAAACACCATATATTTT
cdr3_aa: CASSHRGHSGNTIYF
clone_size: -
d_call: -
v_call: TRBV3-1/TRBV3-2
j_call: TRBJ1-3

cdr3_nt: TGCGCCAGCAGCCACGACCGGACAGGGAGGTATGGAGCCCCCCCTCCCCAGCATTTT
cdr3_aa: CASSHDRTGRYGAPPPQHF
clone_size: -
d_call: TRBD1
v_call: TRBV4-1
j_call: TRBJ1-5

cdr3_nt: TGCGCCAGCAGCTTTAGGGGGCCAGACGGAAATGAGCAGTTCTTC
cdr3_aa: CASSFRGPDGNEQFF
clone_size: -
d_call: TRBD1
v_call: TRBV5-1
j_call: TRBJ2-1

cdr3_nt: TGTGCCAGCAGCGTGGGGGGGCTGAGCGCAGATACGCAGTATTTT
cdr3_aa: CASSVGGLSADTQYF
clone_size: -
d_call: -
v_call: TRBV7-9
j_call: TRBJ2-3

cdr3_nt: TGTGCCAGCAGTGACCGCGGGGGGGAGGATACGCAGTATTTT
cdr3_aa: CASSDRGGEDTQYF
clone_size: -
d_call: TRBD2
v_call: TRBV6-4
j_call: TRBJ2-3

cdr3_nt: TGTGCCAGTAGTATAGATGAAGAGACAGGGTTGATCCAGCCCCAGCATTTT
cdr3_aa: CASSIDEETGLIQPQHF
clone_size: -
d_call: TRBD1
v_call: TRBV19
j_call: TRBJ1-5

cdr3_nt: TGCGCCAGCAGCCGGGGGTCAGGAGGGGTTTATGAAAAACTGTTTTTT
cdr3_aa: CASSRGSGGVYEKLFF
clone_size: -
d_call: -
v_call: TRBV5-1
j_call: TRBJ1-4

cdr3_nt: TGCAGCGTCGCCGACAGGGTCGAGCAGTACTTC
cdr3_aa: CSVADRVEQYF
clone_size: -
d_call: TRBD1
v_call: TRBV29-1
j_call: TRBJ2-7

cdr3_nt: TGTGCCAGCCTAATTACCGGGACACAAAAACTGTTTTTT
cdr3_aa: CASLITGTQKLFF
clone_size: -
d_call: -
v_call: TRBV19
j_call: TRBJ1-4

cdr3_nt: TGTGCCAGCAGTTATTCAGCAGGGGGCGAGCAGTACTTC
cdr3_aa: CASSYSAGGEQYF
clone_size: -
d_call: TRBD1
v_call: TRBV6-5
j_call: TRBJ2-7

cdr3_nt: TGTGCCTGGAGTGTTTTCCCGGGACAGGGCTCCTACGAGCAGTACTTC
cdr3_aa: CAWSVFPGQGSYEQYF
clone_size: -
d_call: TRBD1
v_call: TRBV30
j_call: TRBJ2-7

cdr3_nt: TGTGCCATCACCGTTGGCAGGGGGAACTATGGCTACACCTTC
cdr3_aa: CAITVGRGNYGYTF
clone_size: -
d_call: TRBD1
v_call: TRBV10-3
j_call: TRBJ1-2

cdr3_nt: TGTGCCAGCAGCCTTTGGGGCCAGGGTCAGCCCCAGCATTTT
cdr3_aa: CASSLWGQGQPQHF
clone_size: -
d_call: -
v_call: TRBV3-1/TRBV3-2
j_call: TRBJ1-5

cdr3_nt: TGTGCCAGCAGCTTTCCGCAGACTACAGATACGCAGTATTTT
cdr3_aa: CASSFPQTTDTQYF
clone_size: -
d_call: -
v_call: TRBV7-9
j_call: TRBJ2-3

cdr3_nt: TGTGCCACCACGAGGCTGACCTACACCTTC
cdr3_aa: CATTRLTYTF
clone_size: -
d_call: -
v_call: TRBV28
j_call: TRBJ1-2

cdr3_nt: TGTGCCTGGAGTGTACAGGGACAGGGACCAAAATCTTACTATGGCTACACCTTC
cdr3_aa: CAWSVQGQGPKSYYGYTF
clone_size: -
d_call: TRBD1
v_call: TRBV30
j_call: TRBJ1-2

cdr3_nt: TGTGCCAGCAGCTTAGCCCCTAGCGGGGGCAATGAGCAGTTCTTC
cdr3_aa: CASSLAPSGGNEQFF
clone_size: -
d_call: TRBD2
v_call: TRBV9
j_call: TRBJ2-1